The entry below describes one T cell receptor (beta chain). The data belong to a study of shared clonotypes between healthy human individuals. Libraries were prepared by immunoSEQ multiplex PCR; TCRdb keeps only in-frame clonotypes and omits some of them. Seen here are about 460,000 clones, about 74% observed once, and the top ten hold more than 10%. CDR3 length equals 15 residues. V dropped 7 bases and J dropped 0; count of bases not matched to a gene: 9. Germline V gene sequence: CDR1 SQVTM, CDR2 ANQGSEA. This clonotype was obtained from a woman aged 40 to 49 in good health. Some clones in this sample may be carry-over from other donors' samples. The gene calls are TRBV29-1 and TRBJ2-1, with 7 positions matching TRBD1. The material sequenced was PBMCs. The CDR3 nucleotides read TGCAGCGCGTGGATGGGACAGCTCTCCTACAATGAGCAGTTCTTC. Translation gives CSAWMGQLSYNEQFF.